This TCR beta chain was observed in a study of CD8+ T cells in alopecia areata. Findings of the study overall: TCRs were shared less clearly across patients than in mice, possibly for HLA-related reasons. In lesional scalp, particularly from alopecia totalis/universalis, clonality was higher than in normal scalp. Scalp data also include sequences from resident alphabeta T cells of normal skin.

Extraction of RNA preceded its reverse transcription into cDNA, which served as the sequencing template. Using immunoSEQ multiplex PCR, the repertoire was profiled, and TCRdb retains in-frame clones only, with some absent. The repertoire yields about 270,000 clones, none seen only once; the top ten contain roughly 1.2%. Cutaneous lymph nodes were pooled and cells sorted by CD4, CD8alpha, NKG2D, NKG2ACE and more. This clone was picked up a small number of times. As yet, its antigen is unknown. Mouse names are used for the genes. The read ends 4 residues early relative to the CDR3; the germline J gene fills the gap. Looked up from germline, CDR1 is LGHNA and CDR2 is YNLKQL (reference sequence). The length of the CDR3 is 16 residues. J gave up 1 base and V 0 bases, and 1 base lay outside the gene matches.

The sequenced material came from CD4+ T cells sorted from a lymph node. The chain carries TRBV5 and TRBJ1-1; 11 nucleotides match TRBD1. This sequence was found in a C3H/HeJ mouse with alopecia areata. The mouse strain carries the MHC haplotype H2-k. The CDR3 loop is CASSQEGTGGNTEVFF. The CDR3 DNA, read in part, is TGTGCCAGCAGCCAAGAAGGGACAGGGGGAAACACA.